Presented here are 26 T cell receptor beta chains from one specimen sequenced in a study of cytomegalovirus exposure and HLA in healthy donors. PCR primers comprised 60 Vbeta and 13 Jbeta primers. Sequenced by immunoSEQ multiplex PCR; TCRdb stores in-frame clones only, minus some. Seen here are over 55,000 clones, approximately 80% observed once, and the top ten hold about 6.5%. What was sequenced was PBMCs. These receptors all stem from a male donor in good health and CMV-seronegative.

The chain couples TRBV7-9 to TRBJ1-2; 7 nucleotides line up with TRBD1. The CDR3 runs to 13 residues. J was trimmed by 8 bases and V by 5 bases; bases with no gene match: 8. Germline assignment: CDR1 SEHNR and CDR2 FQNEAQ (reference sequence). The CDR3 bases are TGTGCCAGCAGCATCGACAGGGTTGGAGGCTACACCTTC. This sequence encodes CASSIDRVGGYTF.

CDR3 region: CASSFPETSGYTF. The CDR3 DNA reads as TGTGCCAGCAGCTTCCCAGAGACAAGTGGCTACACCTTC. J is TRBJ1-2 and V is TRBV5-4; no firm D call. The CDR3 runs to 13 residues. Germline assignment: CDR1 SGHNT and CDR2 YYREEE (reference sequence). V was shortened by 2 bases and J by 7 bases, with 12 bases between the two germline ends.

The chain recombines TRBV2 with TRBJ2-1; 10 bases map to TRBD2. Per the germline V gene, CDR1 is SNHLY and CDR2 is FYNNEI. The V segment lost 0 bases and the J segment 5 bases; nucleotides outside the gene matches: 7. The CDR3 is 17 amino acids. The CDR3 sequence: CASSEALFGTSDNEQFF. CDR3 coding DNA: TGTGCCAGCAGTGAAGCGCTATTTGGGACTAGCGACAATGAGCAGTTCTTC.

This clone has just one count. The CDR3 bases are TGCGCCAGCAGCTTGGACAGACCGAACACCGGGGAGCTGTTTTTT. Its protein is CASSLDRPNTGELFF. The V and J genes are TRBV5-1 and TRBJ2-2; the D is unclear. CDR3 size: 15 residues. V lost 0 bases, J lost 0 bases, and 6 bases lay in between. Germline CDR1 reads SGHRS; CDR2 reads YFSETQ.

V gene TRBV6-6 combines with J gene TRBJ2-3, with 7 bases lining up with TRBD1. Looked up from germline, CDR1 is MNHNY and CDR2 is SVGAGI (reference sequence). This CDR3 region has 16 residues. Germline trimming cut 0 bases from V and 6 bases from J; bases unmatched to any gene: 9. CDR3 coding DNA: TGTGCCAGCAGTTACTCGGGGACAGCCGACAAGGATACGCAGTATTTT. Translation gives CASSYSGTADKDTQYF.

V usage is TRBV6-5 and J usage is TRBJ2-1, with TRBD2 matching over 7 bases. This CDR3 spans 16 amino acids. V was clipped by 1 base and J by 1 base; unmatched bases: 4. Germline V lookup: CDR1 MNHEY, CDR2 SVGAGI. The CDR3 loop reads CASSYFRGESYNEQFF. CDR3 nucleotide sequence: TGTGCCAGCAGTTACTTTCGGGGGGAATCCTACAATGAGCAGTTCTTC.

This CDR3 reads CASGPRGVPEAFF. CDR3 nucleotides: TGCGCCAGCGGTCCACGCGGGGTGCCTGAAGCTTTCTTT. This chain joins TRBV5-1 and TRBJ1-1; D gene ambiguous. Trimming took off 7 bases at V and 6 bases at J, with 16 bases between the two ends. The CDR3 consists of 13 residues. Germline-derived CDR1 and CDR2 are SGHRS and YFSETQ.

The chain recombines TRBV5-1 with TRBJ2-2; D is possibly TRBD2 (5 bases). The CDR3 contains 15 residues. The germline V gene has CDR1 SGHRS and CDR2 YFSETQ. V lost 1 base to trimming and J lost 4 bases, with 11 bases between them. The CDR3, as DNA: TGCGCCAGCAGCTTGTCGGGGTCGGGCACCGGGGAGCTGTTTTTT. It specifies CASSLSGSGTGELFF.

The V call is TRBV7-2, the J call TRBJ1-4; weak D call: TRBD1 (6 bases). The germline CDR1 and CDR2 sequences are SGHTA and FQGNSA. V lost 5 bases and J 4 bases, leaving 14 bases between the germline ends. The CDR3 totals 15 residues. The CDR3 DNA reads as TGTGCCAGCAGCCCATCCGGGACAAGTAATGAAAAACTGTTTTTT. This translates into CASSPSGTSNEKLFF.

This clone appeared a few times. The V call is TRBV7-9, the J call TRBJ2-2; no reliable D call. CDR3 length: 16 residues. Per the germline V gene, CDR1 is SEHNR and CDR2 is FQNEAQ (reference sequence). The germline V and J ends were trimmed by 5 bases and 0 bases, with 13 bases remaining between them. As DNA, the CDR3 is TGTGCCAGCAGCCCCCACTCGGTCGCGAACACCGGGGAGCTGTTTTTT. It encodes CASSPHSVANTGELFF.

This clone was observed a handful of times. The chain joins TRBV18 to TRBJ2-7; weak D call: TRBD1 (6 bases). V was clipped by 3 bases and J by 6 bases, with 18 bases between them. The germline gives CDR1 KGHSH, CDR2 LQKENI. The CDR3 spans 15 residues. In DNA, the CDR3 is TGTGCCAGCTCACCTAACTTAGGGGGAATCGGCGAGCAGTACTTC. As protein: CASSPNLGGIGEQYF.

The chain recombines TRBV27 with TRBJ2-5, with 9 positions matching TRBD2. This CDR3 comprises 15 residues. CDR1 and CDR2 (germline): MNHEY, SMNVEV (reference sequence). The trim removed 5 bases at V and 6 bases at J, leaving 10 bases unmatched. CDR3 DNA: TGTGCCAGCAGTGAACTCCGCGGGGGGGCGAAGACCCAGTACTTC. It translates to CASSELRGGAKTQYF.

This rearrangement joins TRBV19 to TRBJ2-7, with 9 bases matching TRBD1. CDR1 is LNHDA and CDR2 is SQIVND in the germline V gene (reference sequence). The CDR3 is made up of 12 amino acids. Trimming removed 7 bases from V and 7 bases from J; junction bases left unmatched: 5. The CDR3 loop is CASTHGQGEQYF. The CDR3 bases are TGTGCCAGTACACACGGACAGGGGGAGCAGTACTTC.

This chain connects TRBV6-1 to TRBJ2-3; no clear D. V lost 3 bases and J lost 2, with 9 bases in between. The germline gives CDR1 MNHNS, CDR2 SASEGT. The CDR3 loop spans 14 amino acids. CDR3 nucleotide sequence: TGTGCCAGCAGTGACAGGTTTTACACAGATACGCAGTATTTT. Encoded protein: CASSDRFYTDTQYF.

This rearrangement joins TRBV5-1 to TRBJ1-1; D is perhaps TRBD1 (5 bases). The CDR3 runs to 14 residues. Trimming left V 2 bases short and J 4 bases short, with 12 bases between. From germline, CDR1 is SGHRS and CDR2 YFSETQ. The CDR3 spells CASSLAWGGTEAFF. The DNA of the CDR3 is TGCGCCAGCAGCTTAGCCTGGGGGGGCACTGAAGCTTTCTTT.

This sequence joins TRBV10-3 and TRBJ2-5, with 9 bases fitting TRBD1. Germline lookup yields CDR1 ENHRY and CDR2 SYGVKD. Losses at the gene ends were 8 bases for V and 5 bases for J; bases not matched to a gene: 9. CDR3 length equals 14 residues. CDR3 coding DNA: TGTGCCATCCCACCAGGGACAGGGTTGGAGACCCAGTACTTC. This encodes CAIPPGTGLETQYF.

This chain uses TRBV7-2 with TRBJ1-1; D remains unclear. Germline-derived CDR1 and CDR2 are SGHTA and FQGNSA. V lost 0 bases to trimming and J lost 4 bases, with 3 bases between them. This CDR3 comprises 12 residues. The CDR3 DNA reads TGTGCCAGCAGCTTAGCGGCCACTGAAGCTTTCTTT. This encodes CASSLAATEAFF.

The chain joins TRBV6-1 to TRBJ1-1, with TRBD1 identical over 9 bases. V was pared by 7 bases and J by 5 bases, with 8 bases of the junction left unmatched. The length of the CDR3 is 14 residues. Germline V gene data show CDR1 as MNHNS and CDR2 as SASEGT. Here the CDR3 DNA reads TGTGCCAGCACTGCGACAGGGGGACGGACTGAAGCTTTCTTT. This sequence encodes CASTATGGRTEAFF.

V gene TRBV7-2 combines with J gene TRBJ2-7; TRBD1 aligns across 7 bases. Germline V gene sequence: CDR1 SGHTA, CDR2 FQGNSA. The CDR3 is made up of 16 amino acids. The junction had 11 bases not matched to a gene; V was cut back by 3 bases and J by 3 bases. The CDR3 spells CASSLAGGQGVYEQYF. For the CDR3, the DNA is TGTGCCAGCAGCTTGGCTGGTGGGCAGGGGGTCTACGAGCAGTACTTC.

The chain couples TRBV5-1 to TRBJ1-1; D uncertain. Germline lookup yields CDR1 SGHRS and CDR2 YFSETQ. V lost 0 bases and J lost 1, with 10 bases in between. This CDR3 region has 15 residues. The CDR3 DNA follows: TGCGCCAGCAGCTTGGTACGGGTCGGGAACACTGAAGCTTTCTTT. This sequence encodes CASSLVRVGNTEAFF.

The chain is built from TRBV4-3 and TRBJ2-5, with TRBD2 matching 8 bases. This CDR3 contains 15 residues. V was clipped by 3 bases and J by 5 bases; unmatched bases: 8. The V gene's germline CDR1 is LGHNA and CDR2 YSLEER. CDR3: CASSQGAGEWETQYF. Here the CDR3 DNA reads TGCGCCAGCAGCCAGGGAGCGGGGGAATGGGAGACCCAGTACTTC.

This chain connects TRBV4-3 to TRBJ1-2; no clear D gene. The CDR3 sequence is 15 residues long. Germline V gene data show CDR1 as LGHNA and CDR2 as YSLEER. Trimming stripped 0 bases from V and 3 bases from J, with 11 bases between. This chain's CDR3 is CASSQDIQADYGYTF. The CDR3, as DNA: TGCGCCAGCAGCCAAGATATCCAGGCAGACTATGGCTACACCTTC.

This sequence joins TRBV7-9 and TRBJ2-5; D is ambiguous. The J call may be in error: the DNA end matches TRBJ2-7 better. Germline CDR1 and CDR2: SEHNR and FQNEAQ (reference sequence). CDR3 length: 15 residues. CDR3 sequence reads: CASSSTQEGTYEQYF. The DNA for the CDR3 is TGTGCCAGCAGCTCCACCCAGGAAGGAACCTACGAGCAGTACTTC.

The gene calls are TRBV18 and TRBJ2-1; no clear D gene. This CDR3 has 14 amino acids. V was pared by 0 bases and J by 6 bases, with 9 bases between. CDR1 and CDR2 from the germline V gene are KGHSH and LQKENI. The CDR3 loop reads CASSPPPRGNEQFF. CDR3 nucleotides: TGTGCCAGCTCACCACCGCCTAGAGGCAATGAGCAGTTCTTC.

The chain joins TRBV19 to TRBJ2-1, with D possibly being TRBD2 (7 bases). Germline CDR1 LNHDA, CDR2 SQIVND (reference sequence). This CDR3 has 17 residues. V was pared by 9 bases and J by 4 bases, with 25 bases between. CDR3 nucleotides: TGTGCCAGCGCTCGGGGGGCGATCCGCCTTGAATACAATGAGCAGTTCTTC. It encodes CASARGAIRLEYNEQFF.

V and J are TRBV7-2 and TRBJ1-1, with a tentative D call TRBD1 (6 bases). Germline CDR1 SGHTA, CDR2 FQGNSA. The CDR3 consists of 15 residues. With 5 bases removed from V and 4 bases from J, the gap between germline ends came to 17 bases. The CDR3 protein is CASSLEQGRGTEAFF. The CDR3 DNA is TGTGCCAGCAGCCTAGAACAGGGACGGGGCACTGAAGCTTTCTTT.